The 14 T cell receptor beta chains presented below share a single source sample, sequenced in a study of T-cell memory formation after mild COVID-19. MiXCR was run by TCRdb on the 5' RACE reads, yielding one entry per CDR3 protein. Here the sample spans 350,000 to 500,000 distinct CDR3 sequences, 23% being singletons. Sequencing used PBMCs or a T cell subset sorted from them (not recorded which). Source of these receptors: an adult woman who had mild COVID-19 (a few samples of this study predate the infection). Cell type and time point are not known.

Regarding this clonotype: A much larger clone differs from this one at a single base, so this may be a read error. For the CDR3, the DNA is TGTGCCAGCAGCTCGGCCCCGAACACTGAAGCTTTCTTT. This gives the protein CASSSAPNTEAFF. The genes are TRBV7-9 and TRBJ1-1; D gene ambiguous. Trimming pared 4 bases from V and 1 base from J, leaving 7 bases between. The CDR3 spans 13 residues. Germline lookup yields CDR1 SEHNR and CDR2 FQNEAQ (reference sequence).

This clonotype was counted once. The V call is TRBV25-1, the J call TRBJ2-3, with no clear D. The CDR3 has 13 amino acids. With 10 bases removed from V and 4 bases from J, the gap between germline ends came to 15 bases. Per the germline V gene, CDR1 is MGHDK and CDR2 is SYGVNS. The CDR3 coding sequence is TGTGCCACCACCCATTCACGTCCAGATACGCAGTATTTT. It specifies CATTHSRPDTQYF. The whole variable domain, remainder taken from reference TRBV25-1 and TRBJ2-3, is EADIYQTPRYLVIGTGKKITLECSQTMGHDKMYWYQQDPGMELHLIHYSYGVNSTEKGDLSSESTVSRIRTEHFPLTLESARPSHTSQYLCATTHSRPDTQYFGPGTRLTVL.

This clonotype was recorded at least ten times. CDR3 amino acids: CASSLGPDRAYEQYF. The CDR3 DNA follows: TGTGCCAGCAGCTTAGGTCCCGACAGGGCCTACGAGCAGTACTTC. This rearrangement joins TRBV7-8 to TRBJ2-7; TRBD1 agrees at 7 bases. This CDR3 is 15 amino acids long. V was pared by 1 base and J by 2 bases, with 5 bases of the junction left unmatched. Germline values: CDR1 SGHVS, CDR2 FQNEAQ. Full variable domain (remainder filled in from reference TRBV7-8 and TRBJ2-7): GAGVSQSPRYKVAKRGQDVALRCDPISGHVSLFWYQQALGQGPEFLTYFQNEAQLDKSGLPSDRFFAERPEGSVSTLKIQRTQQEDSAVYLCASSLGPDRAYEQYFGPGTRLTVT.

V is TRBV6-2 or TRBV6-3 and J is TRBJ2-3; a possible D gene is TRBD2 (5 bases). The CDR3 spans 16 residues. V gave up 2 bases and J gave up 6 bases, with 18 bases separating them. Germline V gives CDR1 MNHEY, CDR2 SVGEGT. The DNA for the CDR3 is TGTGCCAGCAGTTACCTTGCGGGTTCTACGAGGGATACGCAGTATTTT. Its translation: CASSYLAGSTRDTQYF.

This clonotype occurred a few times. The chain uses TRBV6-2 or TRBV6-3 and TRBJ2-1, with 7 bases matching TRBD2. The CDR3 is 14 amino acids. Per germline, CDR1 MNHEY and CDR2 SVGEGT. V gave up 2 bases and J gave up 9 bases; unmatched junction bases: 7. CDR3 region: CASSYPGLDGEQFF. The CDR3 bases are TGTGCCAGCAGTTACCCTGGACTAGACGGTGAGCAGTTCTTC.

The J gene is TRBJ1-1, the V gene TRBV6-5, with a possible D match to TRBD1 (5 bases). The germline gives CDR1 MNHEY, CDR2 SVGAGI. V lost 2 bases, J lost 5 bases, and 9 bases lay in between. There are 13 residues in the CDR3. The CDR3, as DNA: TGTGCCAGCAGTTACCTGGGGGGGACTGAAGCTTTCTTT. It specifies CASSYLGGTEAFF.

The chain carries TRBV27 and TRBJ2-7, with D possibly being TRBD1 (5 bases). CDR1 is MNHEY and CDR2 is SMNVEV in the germline V gene (reference sequence). Trimming left V 0 bases short and J 3 bases short, with 9 bases between. CDR3 length: 14 amino acids. The CDR3 is CASSLSSDSYEQYF. In nucleotides, the CDR3 is TGTGCCAGCAGTTTATCGTCCGACAGCTACGAGCAGTACTTC.

Ten or more counts support this clonotype. The V gene is TRBV6-5, the J gene TRBJ1-2, with D tentatively TRBD1 (6 bases). CDR1 MNHEY and CDR2 SVGAGI come from the germline V gene. Trimming stripped 2 bases from V and 8 bases from J, with 15 bases between. This CDR3 has 14 residues. In nucleotides, the CDR3 is TGTGCCAGCAGTTACGGCCCGGGGGCGGAAGGCTACACCTTC. Protein product: CASSYGPGAEGYTF.

CDR3 bases: TGCGCCAGCAGCTTCGGGACTGCCCTCACAGATACGCAGTATTTT. It specifies CASSFGTALTDTQYF. The chain joins TRBV5-1 to TRBJ2-3, with D possibly TRBD2 on 6 matching bases. Germline V gives CDR1 SGHRS, CDR2 YFSETQ. With 2 bases removed from V and 2 bases from J, the gap between germline ends came to 12 bases. There are 15 residues in the CDR3.

The V gene is TRBV5-1, the J gene TRBJ2-7; TRBD1 matches at 8 bases. There are 15 residues in the CDR3. Trimming removed 4 bases from V and 4 bases from J; junction bases left unmatched: 10. Germline V gives CDR1 SGHRS, CDR2 YFSETQ. The DNA for the CDR3 is TGCGCCAGCAGCGGGGGGACAGGCCTAAGGTACGAGCAGTACTTC. Translation: CASSGGTGLRYEQYF.

This chain uses TRBV30 with TRBJ2-7; TRBD1 matches 10 bases. Trimming took 1 base from V and 3 from J; bases not matched to a gene: 6. Germline-derived CDR1 and CDR2 are GTSNPN and SVGIG (reference sequence). This CDR3 region has 15 residues. For the CDR3, the DNA is TGTGCCTGGAGTGGCCGACGGGACAGGGGCTACGAGCAGTACTTC. Translation gives CAWSGRRDRGYEQYF. Filled out from reference TRBV30 and TRBJ2-7, the complete variable domain reads SQTIHQWPATLVQPVGSPLSLECTVEGTSNPNLYWYRQAAGRGLQLLFYSVGIGQISSEVPQNLSASRPQDRQFILSSKKLLLSDSGFYLCAWSGRRDRGYEQYFGPGTRLTVT.

This clonotype has a handful of counts. The chain links TRBV6-2 or TRBV6-3 to TRBJ2-1; TRBD2 agrees at 8 bases. This CDR3 region has 14 residues. CDR1 is MNHEY, CDR2 SVGEGT, per germline. The ends lost 5 bases at V and 7 bases at J; junction bases unmatched: 7. The CDR3 coding sequence is TGTGCCAGCAGTGGAGGGACTAGTTTTAATGAGCAGTTCTTC. This codes for CASSGGTSFNEQFF.

The chain employs TRBV7-2 and TRBJ2-1; TRBD2 agrees at 16 bases. Trimming at V came to 5 bases and at J to 1 base, leaving 20 bases not matched to a gene. CDR1 and CDR2 (germline): SGHTA, FQGNSA. The CDR3 contains 23 residues. CDR3 in amino acids: CASSTPGTSGRAEFSRSYNEQFF. The DNA for the CDR3 is TGTGCCAGCAGCACCCCCGGGACTAGCGGGAGGGCCGAGTTTTCTCGTTCCTACAATGAGCAGTTCTTC.

V is TRBV7-4 and J is TRBJ1-4, with 9 bases fitting TRBD1. This CDR3 contains 17 residues. Per the germline V gene, CDR1 is SGHVT and CDR2 is SQSDAQ. V lost 5 bases to trimming and J lost 6 bases; unmatched junction nucleotides: 13. The CDR3 reads CASSAPLGTGRDEKLFF. DNA of the CDR3: TGTGCCAGCAGCGCGCCCCTAGGGACAGGGCGAGATGAAAAACTGTTTTTT.